This T cell receptor (beta chain) appears in the sequencing data of a study of response to subunit inactivated influenza vaccine. Each CDR3 protein gets one entry after TCRdb re-called the RT-PCR reads with MiXCR. Seen here are 500,000 to 600,000 distinct CDR3 sequences, around 10% observed once, and the top ten hold about 10%. The germline gives CDR1 MNHNS, CDR2 SASEGT. The CDR3 covers 14 residues. V was clipped by 6 bases and J by 3 bases; unmatched bases: 4. In addition, the sample was reused for a study of T cells expressing NK-cell markers. That source reports: TCR beta libraries carry UMIs added by 5'RACE template switching. Unclear, still, was the HCMV specificity of the expanded NKG2C+ T cell clones.

The receptor's source is a man in his fifties or sixties who received an inactivated influenza vaccine. The chain combines TRBV6-1 with TRBJ2-2; 7 positions agree with TRBD1. Sequencing was performed on PBMCs from blood, taken on the day of vaccination. CDR3 sequence (DNA): TGTGCCAGCAGCATACAGGGGTACACCGGGGAGCTGTTTTTT. It translates to CASSIQGYTGELFF.